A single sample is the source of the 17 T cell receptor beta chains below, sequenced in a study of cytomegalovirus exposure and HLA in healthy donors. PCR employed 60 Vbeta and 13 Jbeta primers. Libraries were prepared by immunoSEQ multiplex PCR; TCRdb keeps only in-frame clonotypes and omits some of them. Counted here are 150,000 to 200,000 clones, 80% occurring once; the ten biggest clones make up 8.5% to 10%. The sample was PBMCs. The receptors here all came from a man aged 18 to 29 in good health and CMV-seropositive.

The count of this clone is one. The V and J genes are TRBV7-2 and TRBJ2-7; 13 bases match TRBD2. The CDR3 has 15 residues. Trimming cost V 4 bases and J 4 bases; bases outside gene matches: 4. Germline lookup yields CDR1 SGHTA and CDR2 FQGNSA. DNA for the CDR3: TGTGCCAGCAGCTCGGGGACTAGCGGGACGTACGAGCAGTACTTC. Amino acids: CASSSGTSGTYEQYF.

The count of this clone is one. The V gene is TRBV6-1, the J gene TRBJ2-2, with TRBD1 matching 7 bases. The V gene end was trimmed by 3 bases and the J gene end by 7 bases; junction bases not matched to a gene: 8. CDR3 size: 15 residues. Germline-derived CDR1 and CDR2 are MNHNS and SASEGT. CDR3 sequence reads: CASSDPQGFVGELFF. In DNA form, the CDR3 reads TGTGCCAGCAGTGACCCACAGGGGTTCGTCGGGGAGCTGTTTTTT.

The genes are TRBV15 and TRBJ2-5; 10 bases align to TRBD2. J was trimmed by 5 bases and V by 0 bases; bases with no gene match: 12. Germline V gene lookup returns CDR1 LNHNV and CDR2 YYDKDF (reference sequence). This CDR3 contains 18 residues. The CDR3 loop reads CATSREGASGSGSETQYF. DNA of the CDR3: TGTGCCACCAGCAGAGAGGGGGCTAGCGGGAGTGGCTCGGAGACCCAGTACTTC.

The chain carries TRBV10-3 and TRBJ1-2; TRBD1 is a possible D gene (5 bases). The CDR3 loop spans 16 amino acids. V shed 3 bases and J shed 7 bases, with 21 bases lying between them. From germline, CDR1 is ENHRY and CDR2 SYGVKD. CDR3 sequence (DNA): TGTGCCATCAGTGATCAACTCGCGGGGGGGGTGGTTGGCTACACCTTC. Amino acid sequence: CAISDQLAGGVVGYTF.

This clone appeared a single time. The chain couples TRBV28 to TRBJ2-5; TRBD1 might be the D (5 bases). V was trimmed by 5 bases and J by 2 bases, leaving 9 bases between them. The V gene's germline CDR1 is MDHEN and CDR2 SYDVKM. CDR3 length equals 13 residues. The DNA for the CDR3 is TGTGCCAGCAGTACGACAGTTCAAGAGACCCAGTACTTC. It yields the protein CASSTTVQETQYF.

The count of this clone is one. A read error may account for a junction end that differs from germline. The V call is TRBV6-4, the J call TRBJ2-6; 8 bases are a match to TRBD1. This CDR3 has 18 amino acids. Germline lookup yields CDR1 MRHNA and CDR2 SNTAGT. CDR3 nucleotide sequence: TGTGCCAGCAGTGACACTGGACAGGGTTACTCTGGGGCCAACGGCCTGACTTTC. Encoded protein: CASSDTGQGYSGANGLTF.

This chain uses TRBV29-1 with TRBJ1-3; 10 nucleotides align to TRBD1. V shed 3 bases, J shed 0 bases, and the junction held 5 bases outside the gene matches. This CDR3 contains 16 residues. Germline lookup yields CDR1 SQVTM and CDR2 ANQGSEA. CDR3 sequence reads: CSVDGTGDRSGNTIYF. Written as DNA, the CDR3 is TGCAGCGTTGATGGGACAGGGGACCGCTCTGGAAACACCATATATTTT.

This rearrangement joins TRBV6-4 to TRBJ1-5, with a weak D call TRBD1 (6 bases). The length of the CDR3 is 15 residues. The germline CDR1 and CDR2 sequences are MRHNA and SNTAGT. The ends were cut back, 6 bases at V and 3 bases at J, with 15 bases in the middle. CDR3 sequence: CASSEGGGPNQPQHF. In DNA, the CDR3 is TGTGCCAGCAGCGAAGGGGGGGGTCCCAATCAGCCCCAGCATTTT.

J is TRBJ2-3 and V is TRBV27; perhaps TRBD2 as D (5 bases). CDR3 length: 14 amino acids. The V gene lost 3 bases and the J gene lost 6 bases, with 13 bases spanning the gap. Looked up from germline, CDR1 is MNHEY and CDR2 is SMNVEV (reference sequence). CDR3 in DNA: TGTGCCAGCAGTTTGGGGTGGGAGAAGGATACGCAGTATTTT. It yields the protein CASSLGWEKDTQYF.

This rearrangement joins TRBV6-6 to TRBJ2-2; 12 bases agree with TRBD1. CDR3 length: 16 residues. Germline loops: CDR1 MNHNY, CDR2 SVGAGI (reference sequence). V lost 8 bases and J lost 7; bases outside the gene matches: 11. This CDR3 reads CASGTGGGRLGGELFF. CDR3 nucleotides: TGTGCCAGCGGGACAGGGGGCGGCCGTTTGGGCGGGGAGCTGTTTTTT.

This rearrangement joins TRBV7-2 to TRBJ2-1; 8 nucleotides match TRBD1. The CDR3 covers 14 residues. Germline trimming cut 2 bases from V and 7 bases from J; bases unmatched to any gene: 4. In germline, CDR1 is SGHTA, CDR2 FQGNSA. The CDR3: CASSLSQGANEQFF. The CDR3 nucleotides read TGTGCCAGCAGCTTAAGTCAGGGGGCGAATGAGCAGTTCTTC. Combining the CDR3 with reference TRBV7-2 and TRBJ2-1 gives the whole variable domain GAGVSQSPSNKVTEKGKDVELRCDPISGHTALYWYRQSLGQGLEFLIYFQGNSAPDKSGLPSDRFSAERTGGSVSTLTIQRTQQEDSAVYLCASSLSQGANEQFFGPGTRLTVL.

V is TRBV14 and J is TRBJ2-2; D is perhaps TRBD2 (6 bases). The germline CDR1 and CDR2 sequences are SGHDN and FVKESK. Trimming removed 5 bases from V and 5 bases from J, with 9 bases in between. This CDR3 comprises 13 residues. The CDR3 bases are TGTGCCAGCAGCTGGGGGAGGACCGGGGAGCTGTTTTTT. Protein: CASSWGRTGELFF.

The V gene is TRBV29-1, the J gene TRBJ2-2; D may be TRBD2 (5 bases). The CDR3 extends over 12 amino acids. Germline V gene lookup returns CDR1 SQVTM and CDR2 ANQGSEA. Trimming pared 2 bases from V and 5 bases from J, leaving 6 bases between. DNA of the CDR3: TGCAGCGTTGAACGGGGAACCGGGGAGCTGTTTTTT. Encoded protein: CSVERGTGELFF.

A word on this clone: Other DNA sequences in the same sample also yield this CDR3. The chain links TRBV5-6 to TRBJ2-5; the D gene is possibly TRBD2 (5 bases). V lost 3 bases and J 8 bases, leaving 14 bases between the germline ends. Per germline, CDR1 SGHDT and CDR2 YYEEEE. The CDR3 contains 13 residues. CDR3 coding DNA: TGTGCCAGCAGCTCCGACCCTGGAGGAACCCAGTACTTC. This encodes CASSSDPGGTQYF. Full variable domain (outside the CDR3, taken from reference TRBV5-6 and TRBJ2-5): DAGVTQSPTHLIKTRGQQVTLRCSPKSGHDTVSWYQQALGQGPQFIFQYYEEEERQRGNFPDRFSGHQFPNYSSELNVNALLLGDSALYLCASSSDPGGTQYFGPGTRLLVL.

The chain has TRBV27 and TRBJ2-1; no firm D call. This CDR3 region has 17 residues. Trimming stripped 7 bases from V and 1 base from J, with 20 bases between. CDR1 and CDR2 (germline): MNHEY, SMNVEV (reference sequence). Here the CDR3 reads CASNTQASPLSYNEQFF. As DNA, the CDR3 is TGTGCCAGCAACACCCAGGCGAGTCCTTTATCCTACAATGAGCAGTTCTTC.

CDR3 region: CASSKGQSNSETQYF. CDR3 bases: TGCGCCAGCAGCAAGGGACAGTCCAACTCAGAGACCCAGTACTTC. This chain connects TRBV5-1 to TRBJ2-5; 7 bases line up with TRBD1. The CDR3 is 15 residues long. The ends lost 4 bases at V and 4 bases at J; junction bases unmatched: 10. Germline values: CDR1 SGHRS, CDR2 YFSETQ.

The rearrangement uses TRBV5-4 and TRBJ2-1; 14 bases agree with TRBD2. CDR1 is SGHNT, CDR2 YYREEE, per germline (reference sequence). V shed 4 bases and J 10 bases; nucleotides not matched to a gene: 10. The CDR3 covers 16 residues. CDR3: CASSAETSGRGKEQFF. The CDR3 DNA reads TGTGCCAGCAGCGCAGAGACTAGCGGGAGGGGGAAAGAGCAGTTCTTC.